This entry lists 26 T cell receptor beta chains sequenced from one sample in a study of blood T cell repertoires in COVID-19. TCRdb's table, derived via immunoSEQ multiplex PCR, lists solely in-frame clones and lacks some. The sample carries over 85,000 clones, roughly 77% recorded once. The sequenced sample was peripheral blood. The receptors were gathered from a human donor in a cohort sampled during active COVID-19.

This chain connects TRBV10-3 to TRBJ2-6, with a weak D call TRBD2 (5 bases). This CDR3 has 13 amino acids. Germline CDR1 reads ENHRY; CDR2 reads SYGVKD. Trimming cost V 7 bases and J 4 bases, with 8 bases left between them. DNA of the CDR3: TGTGCCATCATGGGAGCGGGGGCCAACGTCCTGACTTTC. Translated, it gives CAIMGAGANVLTF.

In this sample, this clone is medium-sized. The chain uses TRBV7-9 and TRBJ1-3; 8 bases map to TRBD1. V was pared by 5 bases and J by 1 base, with 4 bases of the junction left unmatched. In germline, CDR1 is SEHNR, CDR2 FQNEAQ (reference sequence). The CDR3 extends over 15 amino acids. The CDR3 coding sequence is TGTGCCAGCAGCACCGGACAGGGTTCTGGAAACACCATATATTTT. Encoded protein: CASSTGQGSGNTIYF.

Only a few counts were recorded for this clone. The DNA for the CDR3 is TGCGCCAGCAGCTCACACCGCGCGGGAGGGTCCGGGGAGCTGTTTTTT. As protein: CASSSHRAGGSGELFF. The V gene is TRBV5-1, the J gene TRBJ2-2, with 9 bases that match TRBD2. CDR3 size: 16 residues. V shed 3 bases, J shed 6 bases, and the junction held 9 bases outside the gene matches. CDR1 is SGHRS, CDR2 YFSETQ, per germline. The full variable domain, with the rest looked up from reference TRBV5-1 and TRBJ2-2, is KAGVTQTPRYLIKTRGQQVTLSCSPISGHRSVSWYQQTPGQGLQFLFEYFSETQRNKGNFPGRFSGRQFSNSRSEMNVSTLELGDSALYLCASSSHRAGGSGELFFGEGSRLTVL.

The chain is built from TRBV6-5 and TRBJ2-1; D perhaps matches TRBD1 (5 bases). The V end lost 6 bases, the J end lost 5 bases, and 14 bases lay between the germline ends. The CDR3 consists of 14 residues. Germline V lookup: CDR1 MNHEY, CDR2 SVGAGI. The CDR3 nucleotides are TGTGCCAGCAGACGCAGGGTGCAGGACAATGAGCAGTTCTTC. Amino acids: CASRRRVQDNEQFF.

J is TRBJ2-1 and V is TRBV11-3; 7 nucleotides align to TRBD1. This CDR3 is 12 amino acids long. Germline lookup yields CDR1 SGHNT and CDR2 YENEEA. With 4 bases clipped from V and 8 bases from J, the junction kept 2 bases outside the gene matches. CDR3 coding DNA: TGTGCCAGCAGCTCGCAGGGGGATGAGCAGTTCTTC. Its protein is CASSSQGDEQFF.

The chain recombines TRBV12-3 or TRBV12-4 with TRBJ2-1; 7 bases are a match to TRBD2. V was clipped by 8 bases and J by 3 bases; unmatched bases: 4. This CDR3 contains 13 residues. The CDR3 reads CASHRGDYNEQFF. The CDR3 DNA follows: TGTGCCAGCCATCGGGGGGACTACAATGAGCAGTTCTTC.

The chain has TRBV24-1 and TRBJ2-1; TRBD1 matches 7 bases. V shed 5 bases and J 2 bases; nucleotides not matched to a gene: 8. Looked up from germline, CDR1 is KGHDR and CDR2 is SFDVKD. The CDR3 totals 16 residues. The CDR3 bases are TGTGCCACCAGTGGTTCAGGGGGATACGCCTACAATGAGCAGTTCTTC. This translates into CATSGSGGYAYNEQFF.

The chain joins TRBV27 to TRBJ2-7; D unclear. Per germline, CDR1 MNHEY and CDR2 SMNVEV (reference sequence). V dropped 5 bases and J dropped 7 bases, with 12 bases sitting between them. The CDR3 is made up of 12 amino acids. Here the CDR3 reads CASSTRLSEQYF. The CDR3 nucleotides read TGTGCCAGCAGTACCCGACTGAGTGAGCAGTACTTC.

The chain combines TRBV9 with TRBJ2-3, with D unresolved. Germline V lookup: CDR1 SGDLS, CDR2 YYNGEE. This CDR3 contains 16 residues. The V and J ends lost 0 bases and 0 bases respectively, with 11 bases between them. As DNA, the CDR3 is TGTGCCAGCAGCGTAGTCCGTGCGGCCAGCACAGATACGCAGTATTTT. Its translation: CASSVVRAASTDTQYF. The full variable domain, completed using reference TRBV9 and TRBJ2-3, is DSGVTQTPKHLITATGQRVTLRCSPRSGDLSVYWYQQSLDQGLQFLIQYYNGEERAKGNILERFSAQQFPDLHSELNLSSLELGDSALYFCASSVVRAASTDTQYFGPGTRLTVL.

This sequence joins TRBV7-2 and TRBJ1-2; 7 bases fit TRBD1. The CDR3 runs to 13 residues. Germline CDR1 SGHTA, CDR2 FQGNSA. V shed 1 base, J shed 8 bases, and the junction held 4 bases outside the gene matches. CDR3 protein: CASSLEGARGYTF. The CDR3 DNA reads as TGTGCCAGCAGCTTAGAGGGGGCTAGAGGCTACACCTTC.

DNA for the CDR3: TGTGCCAGCAGGGCAATGGGAGGGGACAATGAGCAGTTCTTC. Protein product: CASRAMGGDNEQFF. The chain recombines TRBV7-6 with TRBJ2-1; 7 bases fit TRBD2. Germline CDR1 SGHVS, CDR2 FNYEAQ. The CDR3 is 14 amino acids. Germline trimming cut 6 bases from V and 5 bases from J; bases unmatched to any gene: 7. The entire variable domain, with the rest obtained from reference TRBV7-6 and TRBJ2-1, is as follows: GAGVSQSPRYKVTKRGQDVALRCDPISGHVSLYWYRQALGQGPEFLTYFNYEAQQDKSGLPNDRFSAERPEGSISTLTIQRTEQRDSAMYRCASRAMGGDNEQFFGPGTRLTVL.

V and J are TRBV5-4 and TRBJ2-6, with D perhaps TRBD1 (5 bases). The length of the CDR3 is 15 residues. CDR1 is SGHNT and CDR2 is YYREEE in the germline V gene (reference sequence). With 4 bases removed from V and 2 bases from J, the gap between germline ends came to 10 bases. CDR3 in DNA: TGTGCCAGCAGCGTCCAGGGTACTGGGGCCAACGTCCTGACTTTC. This gives the protein CASSVQGTGANVLTF.

The J gene is TRBJ2-1, the V gene TRBV10-1, with 7 nucleotides matching TRBD2. The CDR3 runs 14 residues. V trimming: 10 bases; J trimming: 3 bases; junction bases outside the gene matches: 9. CDR1 and CDR2 from the germline V gene are WNHNN and SYGVQD (reference sequence). The CDR3 region has the DNA TGCGCCACCTCCGCTAGCGGCAACTACAATGAGCAGTTCTTC. Translated, it gives CATSASGNYNEQFF.

V and J are TRBV15 and TRBJ2-7; 14 bases map to TRBD2. The germline gives CDR1 LNHNV, CDR2 YYDKDF (reference sequence). The CDR3 has 17 amino acids. After removal of 3 bases from V and 3 bases from J, the junction contained 7 bases not matched to a gene. CDR3: CATSSATGTSGSYEQYF. CDR3 DNA sequence: TGTGCCACCAGCAGCGCTACCGGGACTAGCGGGAGCTACGAGCAGTACTTC.

The chain is built from TRBV5-6 and TRBJ2-5; 10 positions agree with TRBD2. J was trimmed by 1 base and V by 2 bases; bases with no gene match: 8. The length of the CDR3 is 17 residues. Germline V CDR1 and CDR2: SGHDT, YYEEEE. The CDR3 sequence is CASSFSGRADSQETQYF. The CDR3 DNA reads TGTGCCAGCAGCTTCAGCGGGAGGGCCGATTCCCAAGAGACCCAGTACTTC.

This clone was recorded a few times. The gene calls are TRBV10-1 and TRBJ2-2; a possible D gene is TRBD2 (6 bases). From germline, CDR1 is WNHNN and CDR2 SYGVQD (reference sequence). This CDR3 spans 14 amino acids. V lost 10 bases to trimming and J lost 2 bases, with 14 bases between them. CDR3 coding DNA: TGCGCCACCAGGGCGCGGGGTAACACCGGGGAGCTGTTTTTT. As protein: CATRARGNTGELFF.

The rearrangement uses TRBV19 and TRBJ2-7, with TRBD1 matching over 10 bases. Germline CDR1 LNHDA, CDR2 SQIVND (reference sequence). This CDR3 is built from 16 residues. V lost 5 bases and J lost 0; bases outside the gene matches: 7. CDR3 in amino acids: CASSPLRTGGSYEQYF. CDR3 sequence (DNA): TGTGCCAGTAGTCCATTACGGACAGGGGGCTCCTACGAGCAGTACTTC.

This clone turned up a few times. This chain uses TRBV5-1 with TRBJ2-2; weak D call: TRBD2 (7 bases). This CDR3 is built from 15 residues. Germline lookup yields CDR1 SGHRS and CDR2 YFSETQ. With 2 bases removed from V and 5 bases from J, the gap between germline ends came to 13 bases. The CDR3 DNA is TGCGCCAGCAGCTTACAGGGAGGGGAAACCGGGGAGCTGTTTTTT. It codes for CASSLQGGETGELFF.

The chain employs TRBV24-1 and TRBJ2-3, with TRBD2 matching over 14 bases. Germline CDR1 KGHDR, CDR2 SFDVKD. The CDR3 has 19 amino acids. After removal of 3 bases from V and 3 bases from J, the junction contained 10 bases not matched to a gene. CDR3 amino acids: CATSDTTSGRAQVTDTQYF. The CDR3 nucleotides read TGTGCCACCAGTGATACGACTAGCGGGAGGGCCCAGGTGACAGATACGCAGTATTTT.

The V call is TRBV18, the J call TRBJ1-3; 8 nucleotides agree with TRBD1. Germline V gene data show CDR1 as KGHSH and CDR2 as LQKENI. The CDR3 loop spans 16 amino acids. V lost 0 bases and J lost 4; bases outside the gene matches: 5. For the CDR3, the DNA is TGTGCCAGCTCACCACCTGGACAGGGACTCGGAAACACCATATATTTT. Translating gives CASSPPGQGLGNTIYF.

This clone showed up just once. The CDR3 loop reads CASSPPGGYTDTQYF. CDR3 nucleotide sequence: TGCGCCAGCAGCCCCCCGGGGGGATACACAGATACGCAGTATTTT. The rearrangement links TRBV4-1 to TRBJ2-3; 7 bases agree with TRBD2. The trim removed 4 bases at V and 2 bases at J, leaving 6 bases unmatched. There are 15 residues in the CDR3. Germline CDR1 MGHRA, CDR2 YSYEKL.

A few counts support this clone. The chain employs TRBV24-1 and TRBJ2-2; no firm D call. The CDR3 length is 15 residues. Trimming cost V 2 bases and J 4 bases, with 10 bases left between them. Germline values: CDR1 KGHDR, CDR2 SFDVKD. DNA for the CDR3: TGTGCCACCAGTGATTCGGCTAGAATCACCGGGGAGCTGTTTTTT. Translation gives CATSDSARITGELFF.

V gene TRBV19 combines with J gene TRBJ2-1, with D tentatively TRBD2 (5 bases). The CDR3 length is 14 residues. V lost 3 bases to trimming and J lost 6 bases, with 12 bases between them. Germline V gene lookup returns CDR1 LNHDA and CDR2 SQIVND (reference sequence). The DNA for the CDR3 is TGTGCCAGTAGTATGTCTAGCATCGCCAATGAGCAGTTCTTC. Its translation is CASSMSSIANEQFF.

A single count supports this clone. In DNA, the CDR3 is TGTGCCAGCAGTTTGCGGGGGACCCAAGAGACCCAGTACTTC. Translating gives CASSLRGTQETQYF. This chain joins TRBV28 and TRBJ2-5, with 7 bases aligning to TRBD2. V lost 3 bases and J lost 1; bases outside the gene matches: 2. This CDR3 contains 14 residues. CDR1 MDHEN and CDR2 SYDVKM come from the germline V gene.

CDR3 loop: CAISQSYEQYF. For the CDR3, the DNA is TGTGCCATCAGCCAGTCCTACGAGCAGTACTTC. The chain employs TRBV10-3 and TRBJ2-7; unclear D gene. V was pared by 6 bases and J by 1 base, with 4 bases between. CDR1 ENHRY and CDR2 SYGVKD come from the germline V gene. CDR3 length: 11 residues.

The chain employs TRBV3-1 (or the pseudogene TRBV3-2) and TRBJ2-7; 10 bases line up with TRBD1. The germline V gene encodes CDR1 LGHDT and CDR2 YNNKEL (reference sequence). This CDR3 has 16 residues. The V and J ends lost 1 base and 5 bases, in that order; junction bases with no gene match: 8. This chain's CDR3 is CASSQVPGQGLHEQYF. CDR3 DNA: TGTGCCAGCAGCCAAGTTCCGGGACAGGGGCTCCACGAGCAGTACTTC.